This passage covers 26 T cell receptor beta chains from one sample sequenced in a study of T cells after yellow fever vaccination. TCRdb processed the 5' RACE reads anew with MiXCR; each CDR3 protein has one entry. This sample has around 340,000 distinct CDR3 sequences, with more than 8.5% found just once. Sequences were derived from PBMCs, sampled on the day of the first yellow fever vaccination. The receptors stem from a man aged 18 to 30 who received the YFV17D yellow fever vaccine.

This clonotype was seen at least ten times. The gene calls are TRBV7-2 and TRBJ2-3; 7 bases align to TRBD2. This CDR3 region has 14 residues. Germline V gives CDR1 SGHTA, CDR2 FQGNSA. V was clipped by 6 bases and J by 1 base; unmatched bases: 4. The CDR3 DNA sequence: TGTGCCAGCAGGTACAGCGGGGGCACAGATACGCAGTATTTT. This translates into CASRYSGGTDTQYF.

In this sample, this clonotype turned up many times. This sequence joins TRBV7-3 and TRBJ2-3; TRBD2 matches at 13 bases. CDR3 size: 15 residues. Losses at the gene ends were 5 bases for V and 6 bases for J; bases not matched to a gene: 5. From germline, CDR1 is SGHTA and CDR2 FQGTGA. The CDR3 sequence: CASSREGLAGDTQYF. The CDR3 nucleotides are TGTGCCAGCAGCCGCGAGGGACTAGCGGGGGATACGCAGTATTTT. Supplemented by reference TRBV7-3 and TRBJ2-3, the full variable domain reads GAGVSQTPSNKVTEKGKYVELRCDPISGHTALYWYRQSLGQGPEFLIYFQGTGAADDSGLPNDRFFAVRPEGSVSTLKIQRTERGDSAVYLCASSREGLAGDTQYFGPGTRLTVL.

In this sample, this clonotype turned up a few times. The chain recombines TRBV6-2 or TRBV6-3 with TRBJ2-5, with 7 bases that match TRBD1. Trimming took 6 bases from V and 3 from J; bases not matched to a gene: 7. The CDR3 has 14 residues. Germline values: CDR1 MNHEY, CDR2 SVGEGT. CDR3 DNA sequence: TGTGCCAGCAGCATCGGGACAGAAGAAGAGACCCAGTACTTC. Its translation is CASSIGTEEETQYF.

This clonotype showed up just a few times. This chain uses TRBV29-1 with TRBJ2-2; 8 bases line up with TRBD1. Unmatched junction bases numbered 5, after V lost 2 bases and J lost 3 bases. Germline assignment: CDR1 SQVTM and CDR2 ANQGSEA. The CDR3 has 15 amino acids. CDR3 DNA: TGCAGCGTTGAAAGGACAGGGCGCGACACCGGGGAGCTGTTTTTT. Its protein product is CSVERTGRDTGELFF.

Only a few counts were recorded for this clonotype. V gene TRBV7-9 combines with J gene TRBJ2-7, with 8 bases that match TRBD1. There are 14 residues in the CDR3. Per the germline V gene, CDR1 is SEHNR and CDR2 is FQNEAQ (reference sequence). Trimming took 1 base from V and 6 from J; bases not matched to a gene: 5. CDR3 sequence reads: CASSLDGQGFEQYF. The CDR3 DNA follows: TGTGCCAGCAGCTTAGACGGACAGGGCTTCGAGCAGTACTTC.

In its sample, this clonotype was seen a few times. J is TRBJ2-1 and V is TRBV3-1; weak D call: TRBD1 (7 bases). V gave up 0 bases and J gave up 7 bases, with 13 bases separating them. Germline values: CDR1 LGHDT, CDR2 YNNKEL (reference sequence). The CDR3 sequence is 15 residues long. As DNA, the CDR3 is TGTGCCAGCAGCCAAGATGGAGGGGGCCATAATGAGCAGTTCTTC. Amino acids: CASSQDGGGHNEQFF.

This clonotype was seen a few times. The chain recombines TRBV7-2 with TRBJ2-5; no clear D. Germline lookup yields CDR1 SGHTA and CDR2 FQGNSA. The length of the CDR3 is 14 residues. The germline V and J ends were trimmed by 4 bases and 6 bases, with 15 bases remaining between them. The CDR3 loop reads CASSSPTDLQTQYF. CDR3 nucleotides: TGTGCCAGCAGCTCCCCGACGGATCTCCAGACCCAGTACTTC. The whole variable domain, remainder taken from reference TRBV7-2 and TRBJ2-5, is GAGVSQSPSNKVTEKGKDVELRCDPISGHTALYWYRQSLGQGLEFLIYFQGNSAPDKSGLPSDRFSAERTGGSVSTLTIQRTQQEDSAVYLCASSSPTDLQTQYFGPGTRLLVL.

This clonotype was found many times. The J gene is TRBJ2-4, the V gene TRBV4-3, with D perhaps TRBD2 (6 bases). The CDR3 is 13 residues long. V was pared by 1 base and J by 6 bases, with 7 bases between. The germline CDR1 and CDR2 sequences are LGHNA and YSLEER. The CDR3: CASSQAGGNIQYF. The CDR3 DNA reads as TGCGCCAGCAGCCAAGCCGGGGGAAACATTCAGTACTTC.

In this sample, this clonotype turned up a few times. The J gene is TRBJ2-3, the V gene TRBV5-1, with a tentative D call TRBD2 (5 bases). V was clipped by 4 bases and J by 0 bases, with 15 bases between them. The CDR3 is 16 residues long. Germline CDR1 SGHRS, CDR2 YFSETQ. CDR3 nucleotides: TGCGCCAGCAGCGCACGCTCGGGAACTAGCACAGATACGCAGTATTTT. Protein: CASSARSGTSTDTQYF.

This clonotype was seen at least ten times. The chain joins TRBV4-3 to TRBJ2-5, with unresolved D. CDR1 LGHNA and CDR2 YSLEER come from the germline V gene. The CDR3 has 15 residues. V lost 0 bases, J lost 5 bases, and 13 bases lay in between. CDR3 in amino acids: CASSQDPLVMETQYF. CDR3 bases: TGCGCCAGCAGCCAAGATCCCCTGGTAATGGAGACCCAGTACTTC.

The rearrangement links TRBV6-6 to TRBJ1-5; tentatively, D is TRBD1 (6 bases). The CDR3 length is 13 residues. V was trimmed by 5 bases and J by 9 bases, leaving 14 bases between them. Germline CDR1 MNHNY, CDR2 SVGAGI (reference sequence). The CDR3 DNA is TGTGCCAGCAGTACAAAACAGGGAGGGCCCCAGCATTTT. It translates to CASSTKQGGPQHF.

This clonotype was seen a handful of times. The chain is built from TRBV6-5 and TRBJ1-6, with D unresolved. V was shortened by 0 bases and J by 0 bases, with 9 bases between the two germline ends. Looked up from germline, CDR1 is MNHEY and CDR2 is SVGAGI. CDR3 size: 17 residues. CDR3 in DNA: TGTGCCAGCAGTTACTCACCGCCGAGCTCCTATAATTCACCCCTCCACTTT. This encodes CASSYSPPSSYNSPLHF.

The gene calls are TRBV4-3 and TRBJ2-1; the D gene is possibly TRBD1 (6 bases). CDR1 and CDR2 from the germline V gene are LGHNA and YSLEER. CDR3 length equals 15 residues. The ends were cut back, 1 base at V and 11 bases at J, with 18 bases in the middle. The CDR3 loop is CASSQAWTADRQQFF. Written as DNA, the CDR3 is TGCGCCAGCAGCCAAGCCTGGACAGCGGACCGTCAGCAGTTCTTC.

This clonotype was seen once. The gene calls are TRBV11-3 and TRBJ2-2; no reliable D call. The CDR3 loop spans 15 amino acids. The germline V gene has CDR1 SGHNT and CDR2 YENEEA. V lost 2 bases, J lost 4 bases, and 11 bases lay in between. The CDR3 reads CASSLYVESTGELFF. CDR3 DNA: TGTGCCAGCAGCTTATATGTCGAAAGCACCGGGGAGCTGTTTTTT.

V and J are TRBV3-1 and TRBJ2-3; D might be TRBD2 (5 bases). The CDR3 consists of 14 residues. Trimming removed 5 bases at V and 6 bases at J, with 15 bases between. The germline V gene encodes CDR1 LGHDT and CDR2 YNNKEL (reference sequence). This CDR3 reads CASSVRRGHDTQYF. The CDR3 bases are TGTGCCAGCAGCGTCAGACGCGGGCACGATACGCAGTATTTT.

The V and J genes are TRBV29-1 and TRBJ2-7; 7 positions match TRBD2. Germline V lookup: CDR1 SQVTM, CDR2 ANQGSEA. The length of the CDR3 is 14 residues. V was clipped by 1 base and J by 2 bases; unmatched bases: 5. In DNA form, the CDR3 reads TGCAGCGTTGAAGTTCGGGGGGTCCCCTACGAGCAGTACTTC. It yields the protein CSVEVRGVPYEQYF.

This chain connects TRBV4-2 to TRBJ1-1; 8 positions agree with TRBD1. Germline CDR1 is LGHNA and CDR2 is YNFKEQ. The junction had 13 bases not matched to a gene; V was cut back by 4 bases and J by 3 bases. The CDR3 length is 17 residues. The CDR3 bases are TGTGCCAGCAGCCCTGGACAGGGCTTACTGATCGACACTGAAGCTTTCTTT. This encodes CASSPGQGLLIDTEAFF.

As for this clonotype: A much larger clone is a single base away; this may be a read error. This sequence joins TRBV5-4 and TRBJ2-5; D possibly corresponds to TRBD2 (5 bases). This CDR3 has 12 amino acids. The germline V gene has CDR1 SGHNT and CDR2 YYREEE (reference sequence). V lost 8 bases and J lost 5, with 13 bases in between. The CDR3 DNA reads as TGTGCCAGGAGCCCGGAGGTCGAGACCCAGTACTTC. Translated, it gives CARSPEVETQYF.

This clonotype was found a few times. The V gene is TRBV28, the J gene TRBJ1-2; 9 nucleotides line up with TRBD1. This CDR3 spans 14 amino acids. Germline V CDR1 and CDR2: MDHEN, SYDVKM. Trimming removed 6 bases from V and 4 bases from J; junction bases left unmatched: 6. The CDR3 sequence: CASSRPGQGYGYTF. CDR3 bases: TGTGCCAGCAGCAGACCGGGACAGGGCTATGGCTACACCTTC.

This clonotype was observed a handful of times. V usage is TRBV18 and J usage is TRBJ1-1; perhaps TRBD1 as D (5 bases). V dropped 0 bases and J dropped 4 bases, with 12 bases sitting between them. The length of the CDR3 is 15 residues. Germline assignment: CDR1 KGHSH and CDR2 LQKENI. CDR3 in amino acids: CASSPPGPGRTEAFF. In DNA form, the CDR3 reads TGTGCCAGCTCACCACCGGGCCCGGGGCGCACTGAAGCTTTCTTT.

This clonotype has only a few counts. The CDR3 protein is CASSEAGFFSTNEKLFF. The CDR3 bases are TGTGCCAGCAGTGAAGCCGGCTTTTTTTCAACTAATGAAAAACTGTTTTTT. V gene TRBV2 combines with J gene TRBJ1-4; D is ambiguous. Trimming pared 0 bases from V and 0 bases from J, leaving 11 bases between. This CDR3 comprises 17 residues. CDR1 SNHLY and CDR2 FYNNEI come from the germline V gene.

This clonotype was counted a few times. The chain employs TRBV7-9 and TRBJ2-3; TRBD2 aligns across 9 bases. The germline gives CDR1 SEHNR, CDR2 FQNEAQ (reference sequence). V trimming: 3 bases; J trimming: 1 base; junction bases outside the gene matches: 8. This CDR3 comprises 17 residues. CDR3 loop: CASSFGCLAGCTDTQYF. CDR3 in DNA: TGTGCCAGCAGCTTCGGTTGTCTAGCGGGGTGCACAGATACGCAGTATTTT.

V and J are TRBV28 and TRBJ1-1; D unclear. Germline-derived CDR1 and CDR2 are MDHEN and SYDVKM. Trimming removed 8 bases from V and 0 bases from J, with 10 bases in between. This CDR3 region has 13 residues. DNA of the CDR3: TGTGCCAGCTCCAAGCCTTTGAACACTGAAGCTTTCTTT. It is translated as CASSKPLNTEAFF.

This clonotype was counted only a few times. V usage is TRBV29-1 and J usage is TRBJ1-1; D might be TRBD1 (5 bases). Trimming removed 4 bases at V and 6 bases at J, with 9 bases between. Germline V lookup: CDR1 SQVTM, CDR2 ANQGSEA. This CDR3 has 11 residues. This chain's CDR3 is CSVVAGPEAFF. The CDR3 nucleotides are TGCAGCGTTGTGGCAGGGCCTGAAGCTTTCTTT.

This clonotype showed up just a few times. The chain couples TRBV18 to TRBJ1-6; D may be TRBD1 (5 bases). V lost 3 bases to trimming and J lost 10 bases, with 13 bases between them. The germline V gene has CDR1 KGHSH and CDR2 LQKENI. The CDR3 loop spans 14 amino acids. CDR3 sequence: CASSPSDSGSPLHF. The CDR3 DNA reads TGTGCCAGCTCACCGAGCGACAGTGGGTCACCCCTCCACTTT.

Of note for this clonotype: It may be a read error: a sequence one base away is much more abundant. The chain is built from TRBV6-5 and TRBJ2-1; D perhaps matches TRBD2 (7 bases). This CDR3 is 11 amino acids long. CDR1 and CDR2 (germline): MNHEY, SVGAGI. CDR3 amino acids: CATRRGGEPFF. In nucleotides, the CDR3 is TGTGCCACCCGTAGGGGGGGAGAGCCGTTCTTC.